What follows are 22 T cell receptor beta chains derived from one specimen sequenced in a study of tumor-infiltrating lymphocytes in primary liver carcinoma (dated 2017 in TCRdb). The data were produced on an Illumina HiSeq 2500. Using a constant-region primer and ProtoScript II reverse transcriptase, TCRbeta-specific cDNA was reverse-transcribed from roughly 500 ng total RNA. The TCRbeta libraries were prepared through three rounds of nested multiplex PCR following a slightly modified ARM-PCR procedure. Each of the first two PCR rounds ran for nine to ten cycles and used multiplex TRBV1-TRBV30 forward primers together with a Cbeta reverse primer. TCRdb reworked the public reads: Q25 trimming with fastp, MiXCR clone assembly, productive beta chains retained. All rows with the same CDR3 protein become a single entry with the most common DNA and genes. The sample table contains 310,000 or so distinct CDR3 sequences; only one count was recorded for roughly 61% of them. The ten largest make up approximately 5.9% of the sample.

RNA from unsorted whole blood was extracted with TRIzol reagent, and germline DNA was obtained with the DNeasy Blood & Tissue kit. Sequenced: peripheral blood. These receptors were collected from a man in his forties with primary liver carcinoma and hepatitis B virus infection.

A note on this clonotype: A much larger clone lies one base from this, so it may be a read error. The V and J genes are TRBV6-1 and TRBJ2-5; tentatively, D is TRBD2 (5 bases). V lost 1 base and J lost 5, with 11 bases in between. The CDR3 is 14 residues long. The germline V gene has CDR1 MNHNS and CDR2 SASEGT. Here the CDR3 reads CASSEGGEVETQYF. DNA for the CDR3: TGTGCCAGCAGTGAAGGGGGAGAGGTGGAGACCCAGTACTTC.

With respect to this clonotype: At one boundary the junction diverges from the germline segment, which might be a read error. The gene calls are TRBV4-3 and TRBJ2-7; D may be TRBD1 or TRBD2 (7 bases each). Germline loops: CDR1 LGHNA, CDR2 YSLEER. This CDR3 has 15 residues. The CDR3 loop is CASSPGGDGSHEQYF. As DNA, the CDR3 is TGCGCCAGCAGCCCAGGGGGGGACGGCTCCCACGAACAGTACTTC.

This clonotype was detected only once. No conserved phenylalanine or tryptophan is present at the end of the CDR3, so a read error is the likely explanation. This chain uses TRBV14 with TRBJ2-2; TRBD1 is a possible D gene (6 bases). Germline CDR1 SGHDN, CDR2 FVKESK. The V and J ends lost 3 bases and 5 bases respectively, with 10 bases between them. The CDR3 spans 14 residues. The CDR3 coding sequence is TGTGCCAGCAGCCATGGACAGTTTACCGGGGAGCTGTTTTCT. Its translation is CASSHGQFTGELFS.

This clonotype counts as medium-sized (0.01 to 0.1%). J is TRBJ2-3 and V is TRBV11-2; D call uncertain. Germline CDR1 is SGHAT and CDR2 is FQNNGV. Deletions cut 2 bases from V and 5 bases from J, with 5 bases between. The CDR3 spans 12 residues. The CDR3 is CASSLLQDTQYF. The CDR3 bases are TGTGCCAGCAGCTTACTTCAAGATACGCAGTATTTT. The entire variable domain, with the rest obtained from reference TRBV11-2 and TRBJ2-3, is as follows: EAGVAQSPRYKIIEKRQSVAFWCNPISGHATLYWYQQILGQGPKLLIQFQNNGVVDDSQLPKDRFSAERLKGVDSTLKIQPAKLEDSAVYLCASSLLQDTQYFGPGTRLTVL.

This clonotype was seen only once. The junction differs from germline at one of its ends, possibly a read error. The chain employs TRBV12-3 or TRBV12-4 and TRBJ2-4, with TRBD1 matching 9 bases. The length of the CDR3 is 15 residues. The DNA of the CDR3 is TGTGTCAGCAGTTTTCAAGGGACAGGGAAAAACATTCACTACTTC. This translates into CVSSFQGTGKNIHYF.

Details on this clonotype: Given a much more abundant clone one base away, this may be a read error. The chain joins TRBV4-1 to TRBJ1-5, with a tentative D call TRBD1 (5 bases). Trimming took off 2 bases at V and 2 bases at J, with 16 bases between the two ends. This CDR3 has 17 residues. Germline assignment: CDR1 MGHRA and CDR2 YSYEKL. The CDR3 sequence is CASSQNRTGQGNQPQHF. The CDR3 nucleotides are TGCGCCAGCAGCCAAAATCGCACAGGACAAGGCAATCAGCCCCAGCATTTT.

J is TRBJ1-5 and V is TRBV5-6; D might be TRBD1 (6 bases). The CDR3 is 18 residues long. V was clipped by 0 bases and J by 0 bases, with 16 bases between them. The germline gives CDR1 SGHDT, CDR2 YYEEEE. DNA of the CDR3: TGTGCCAGCAGCTTGGTTGGGACACATTCTTATAGCAATCAGCCCCAGCATTTT. Residues: CASSLVGTHSYSNQPQHF. The whole variable domain, remainder taken from reference TRBV5-6 and TRBJ1-5, is DAGVTQSPTHLIKTRGQQVTLRCSPKSGHDTVSWYQQALGQGPQFIFQYYEEEERQRGNFPDRFSGHQFPNYSSELNVNALLLGDSALYLCASSLVGTHSYSNQPQHFGDGTRLSIL.

This clonotype occurred a few times. This sequence joins TRBV11-1 and TRBJ2-3, with TRBD2 matching over 8 bases. The V and J ends lost 9 bases and 4 bases, in that order; junction bases with no gene match: 9. CDR1 is SGHAT, CDR2 FQDESV, per germline (reference sequence). The CDR3 is 14 amino acids. The CDR3 region has the DNA TGTGCCAGTAACGAGCTGCGGGGGGCAGATACGCAGTATTTT. It encodes CASNELRGADTQYF.

This clonotype came up many times. The chain couples TRBV10-2 to TRBJ2-7; 9 nucleotides match TRBD2. J lost 3 bases, V lost 3 bases, and 6 bases had no gene match. Germline-derived CDR1 and CDR2 are WSHSY and SAAADI. CDR3 length: 15 residues. The CDR3 sequence is CASSEAGGGIYEQYF. The CDR3 coding sequence is TGCGCCAGCAGTGAAGCGGGAGGAGGGATCTACGAGCAGTACTTC.

This clonotype has a handful of counts. The V and J genes are TRBV7-8 and TRBJ2-7; D call uncertain. The V gene lost 1 base and the J gene lost 3 bases, with 7 bases spanning the gap. The germline V gene has CDR1 SGHVS and CDR2 FQNEAQ. This CDR3 has 13 amino acids. Written as DNA, the CDR3 is TGTGCCAGCAGCTTAGGCCCGGGCTACGAGCAGTACTTC. Its protein is CASSLGPGYEQYF.

In this sample, this clonotype turned up many times. V gene TRBV29-1 combines with J gene TRBJ1-3; D is unclear. The germline CDR1 and CDR2 sequences are SQVTM and ANQGSEA. V was trimmed by 2 bases and J by 2 bases, leaving 7 bases between them. CDR3 length: 13 residues. This CDR3 reads CSVENGPGNTIYF. The CDR3 DNA follows: TGCAGCGTTGAAAACGGGCCTGGAAACACCATATATTTT.

This clonotype occurred many times. The chain is built from TRBV12-3 or TRBV12-4 and TRBJ1-1; D unclear. Trimming pared 0 bases from V and 0 bases from J, leaving 5 bases between. This CDR3 is 14 amino acids long. CDR3 DNA sequence: TGTGCCAGCAGTTTAGCGTTGGTGAACACTGAAGCTTTCTTT. Amino acid sequence: CASSLALVNTEAFF.

As concerns this clonotype: A junction end diverges from the germline sequence, so it may reflect a read error. This sequence joins TRBV10-2 and TRBJ2-3, with D hard to call. Germline CDR1 and CDR2: WSHSY and SAAADI. The CDR3 extends over 14 amino acids. The CDR3 nucleotides are TGCGCCGGCAGTAGACGTACTAATACAGATACGCAGTATTTT. It translates to CAGSRRTNTDTQYF.

With respect to this clonotype: This may be a read error: a much more frequent sequence differs by one nucleotide. In this CDR3 the conserved last residue, phenylalanine or tryptophan, is missing, so a read error is likely. The CDR3 DNA sequence: TGTGCCAGCAGTCCAAGGATTTCCGAGCAGTACTTA. Encoded protein: CASSPRISEQYL. This chain joins TRBV6-6 and TRBJ2-7, with unresolved D. CDR1 MNHNY and CDR2 SVGAGI come from the germline V gene (reference sequence). V dropped 5 bases and J dropped 6 bases, with 11 bases sitting between them. The CDR3 has 12 amino acids.

This clonotype was seen many times. The gene calls are TRBV5-1 and TRBJ2-7, with 7 bases lining up with TRBD2. Germline trimming cut 1 base from V and 0 bases from J; bases unmatched to any gene: 4. The germline V gene has CDR1 SGHRS and CDR2 YFSETQ. This CDR3 comprises 15 residues. CDR3 in DNA: TGCGCCAGCAGCTTGACTAGCGCATACTCCTACGAGCAGTACTTC. Translating gives CASSLTSAYSYEQYF.

This clonotype was picked up many times. The J gene is TRBJ1-2, the V gene TRBV6-6, with unresolved D. This CDR3 spans 12 amino acids. Germline V gives CDR1 MNHNY, CDR2 SVGAGI (reference sequence). The V gene lost 7 bases and the J gene lost 5 bases, with 11 bases spanning the gap. DNA for the CDR3: TGTGCCAGCACCGGACTCGGGTATGGCTACACCTTC. Its protein is CASTGLGYGYTF.

This clonotype was counted only a few times. Germline and junction disagree at one end, which may indicate a read error. The CDR3 reads CASSQDQGTWINF. In DNA, the CDR3 is TGCGCCAGCAGCCAAGATCAAGGGACATGGATCAATTTT. The chain is built from TRBV4-3 and TRBJ1-6, with D perhaps matching TRBD1 (6 bases). There are 13 residues in the CDR3. CDR1 is LGHNA and CDR2 is YSLEER in the germline V gene.

A word on this clonotype: It may be a read error: a sequence one base away is much more abundant. V usage is TRBV12-3 or TRBV12-4 and J usage is TRBJ2-7; TRBD2 aligns across 11 bases. This CDR3 contains 15 residues. CDR3 sequence (DNA): TGTACCAGCAGCTTTACTAGCGGGAGTACGTACGAGCAGTACTTC. Its protein product is CTSSFTSGSTYEQYF.

This clonotype was counted a few times. The junction differs from germline at one of its ends, possibly a read error. The V gene is TRBV11-2, the J gene TRBJ2-4; either TRBD1 or TRBD2 may supply D (6 bases each). Germline CDR1 reads SGHAT; CDR2 reads FQNNGV. The CDR3 spans 19 residues. The CDR3 sequence is CASSLSASGAGESKNIQYF. CDR3 in DNA: TGTGCCAGTAGCTTAAGTGCCTCGGGGGCCGGGGAGAGCAAAAACATTCAGTACTTC.

For this clonotype: One end of the junction does not line up with germline, which may come from a read error. V is TRBV11-2 and J is TRBJ2-7, with 10 bases that match TRBD1. Germline CDR1 is SGHAT and CDR2 is FQNNGV. The CDR3 totals 14 residues. CDR3 residues: CASTFETGGYQQYF. The DNA for the CDR3 is TGTGCCAGCACCTTCGAGACAGGGGGCTACCAGCAGTACTTC. The full variable domain, its missing parts supplied by reference TRBV11-2 and TRBJ2-7, is EAGVAQSPRYKIIEKRQSVAFWCNPISGHATLYWYQQILGQGPKLLIQFQNNGVVDDSQLPKDRFSAERLKGVDSTLKIQPAKLEDSAVYLCASTFETGGYQQYFGPGTRLTVT.

About this clonotype itself: The junction and the germline gene differ at one end; a read error may be behind it. V usage is TRBV7-9 and J usage is TRBJ2-6, with D unresolved. The length of the CDR3 is 16 residues. Germline lookup yields CDR1 SEHNR and CDR2 FQNEAQ (reference sequence). The CDR3 coding sequence is TGTGTCAGCAGCTCCCCGGACGGCTCTGGGGACAACGTCCTGACTTTC. It translates to CVSSSPDGSGDNVLTF. The full variable domain, its missing parts supplied by reference TRBV7-9 and TRBJ2-6, is DTGVSQNPRHKITKRGQNVTFRCDPISEHNRLYWYRQTLGQGPEFLTYFQNEAQLEKSRLLSDRFSAERPKGSFSTLEIQRTEQGDSAMYLCVSSSPDGSGDNVLTFGAGSRLTVL.

This clonotype was detected many times. The chain employs TRBV6-2 or TRBV6-3 and TRBJ2-7; 10 nucleotides agree with TRBD1. This CDR3 is 15 amino acids long. V was clipped by 6 bases and J by 1 base; unmatched bases: 6. The germline V gene encodes CDR1 MNHEY and CDR2 SVGEGT. The CDR3 nucleotides read TGTGCCAGCAGACGACCGGGACAGGGGTCCTACGAGCAGTACTTC. This gives the protein CASRRPGQGSYEQYF.